This is a list of T cell receptor beta chains from one sample in a study of OX40 agonist ivuxolimab in advanced cancers. Method: immunoSEQ multiplex PCR; TCRdb's copy keeps in-frame clones and lacks some. The profile shows fewer than 85,000 clones, approximately 80% of them singletons. The sample here was CD4+ or CD8+ T cells sorted from blood, taken in a trial of the OX40 agonist ivuxolimab. These receptors all come from an adult with an advanced solid tumor such as melanoma, head and neck, liver or kidney cancer. CDR3s include the opening cysteine and the closing phenylalanine or tryptophan. Fields, in order: J gene, clone size, V gene, D gene, CDR3 DNA, CDR3 protein. The D gene is left open where the match is weak. Part of the rows lack a size; the others show once, few, many or a class for expanded clones.

>TRBJ2-3|NA|TRBV7-6|NA
TGTGCCAGCAGCTTAGCGCCCCTGGGCAGCCGCACAGATACGCAGTATTTT
CASSLAPLGSRTDTQYF
>TRBJ2-5|NA|TRBV19|TRBD1
TGTGCCAGTAGTATTGGAGGACAGGGGAAAGAGACCCAGTACTTC
CASSIGGQGKETQYF
>TRBJ2-5|few|TRBV28|NA
TGTGCCAGCAGACAGGTTGACGGGCCCCAGTACTTC
CASRQVDGPQYF
>TRBJ2-6|NA|TRBV18|NA
TGTGCCAGCTCTCCCTCTATTCCACTCTCTGGGGCCAACGTTCTGACTTTC
CASSPSIPLSGANVLTF
>TRBJ2-1|NA|TRBV5-4|TRBD2
TGTGCCAGCAAGCGGGGGCCCTTAAATGAGCAGTTCTTC
CASKRGPLNEQFF
>TRBJ1-2|NA|TRBV5-4|TRBD1
TGTGCCAGCAGCCTGCCAGGGGGCAACTATGGCTACACCTTC
CASSLPGGNYGYTF
>TRBJ2-5|NA|TRBV27|TRBD2
TGTGCCAGCAGTCCGACGGTCGGGGGGGAGACCCAGTACTTC
CASSPTVGGETQYF
>TRBJ1-2|NA|TRBV29-1|NA
TGCAGCGTTGAAACGGCAGTGAATGGCTACACCTTC
CSVETAVNGYTF
>TRBJ2-1|NA|TRBV9|NA
TGTGCCAGCAGCGTAGACACTAGGAGGCTGGATGAGCAGTTCTTC
CASSVDTRRLDEQFF
>TRBJ2-7|few|TRBV7-9|TRBD1
TGTGCCAGCAGCAAACAGGGGCGGAATGAGCAGTACTTC
CASSKQGRNEQYF
>TRBJ2-1|NA|TRBV15|NA
TGTGCCACCAGCAGAGATTCGGTGCGGGTCAATGAGCAGTTCTTC
CATSRDSVRVNEQFF
>TRBJ2-7|NA|TRBV4-2|TRBD1
TGTGCCAGCAGCCCCGGGGGACAGGGGACCTACGAGCAGTACTTC
CASSPGGQGTYEQYF